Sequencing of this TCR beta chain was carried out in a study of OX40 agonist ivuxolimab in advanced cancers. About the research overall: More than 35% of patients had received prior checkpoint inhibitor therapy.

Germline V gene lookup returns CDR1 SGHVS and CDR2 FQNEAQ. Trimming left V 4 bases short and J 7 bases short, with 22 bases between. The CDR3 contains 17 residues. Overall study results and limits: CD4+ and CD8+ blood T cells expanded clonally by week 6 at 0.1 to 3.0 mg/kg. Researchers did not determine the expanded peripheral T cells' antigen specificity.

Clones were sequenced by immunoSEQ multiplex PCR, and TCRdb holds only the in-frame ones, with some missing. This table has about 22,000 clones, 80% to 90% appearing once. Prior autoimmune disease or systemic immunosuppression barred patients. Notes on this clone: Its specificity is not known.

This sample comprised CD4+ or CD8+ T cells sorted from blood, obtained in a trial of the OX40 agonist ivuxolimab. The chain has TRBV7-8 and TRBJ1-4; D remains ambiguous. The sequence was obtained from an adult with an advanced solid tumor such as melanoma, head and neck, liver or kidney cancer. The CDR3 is CASSSPSSGVSPEKLFF. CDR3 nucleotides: TGTGCCAGCAGCTCCCCCTCTTCCGGTGTATCTCCTGAAAAACTGTTTTTT. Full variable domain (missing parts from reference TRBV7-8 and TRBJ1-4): GAGVSQSPRYKVAKRGQDVALRCDPISGHVSLFWYQQALGQGPEFLTYFQNEAQLDKSGLPSDRFFAERPEGSVSTLKIQRTQQEDSAVYLCASSSPSSGVSPEKLFFGSGTQLSVL.